The present TCR beta chain was sequenced within a study of radiation and T cells in renal cell carcinoma. Regarding the study as a whole: In blood, top tumor clones expanded by 2 weeks, shrinking by 4.

Time point in this sample: blood 4 weeks post-SBRT, at nephrectomy. The treatment here: 15 Gy SBRT to primary tumor, nephrectomy 4 weeks later. Nephrectomy followed 15 Gy stereotactic body radiation by 4 weeks. After SBRT, blood was collected at 2 and 4 weeks, plus baseline. Clear cell pathology was present in this patient's renal cell carcinoma. Turning to this clone: Its antigen is undetermined.

Sequencing used immunoSEQ multiplex PCR; TCRdb keeps in-frame clones, though not all of them. There are 140,000 or so clones in the sample; around nine tenths occur only once, and 17% lies in the top ten. The V and J ends lost 4 bases and 4 bases respectively, with 8 bases between them. The CDR3 sequence is 13 residues long. The germline V gene has CDR1 SSHAT and CDR2 FNYEAQ (reference sequence). The chain is built from TRBV7-7 and TRBJ1-3, with no clear D. The specimen comprised blood, sampled from a patient whose treatment included radiotherapy and nephrectomy. This TCR derives from a woman aged 45-65 years with renal cell carcinoma. The CDR3 nucleotides read TGTGCCAGCAGCTCGGACCCGGGAAACACCATATATTTT. It specifies CASSSDPGNTIYF.